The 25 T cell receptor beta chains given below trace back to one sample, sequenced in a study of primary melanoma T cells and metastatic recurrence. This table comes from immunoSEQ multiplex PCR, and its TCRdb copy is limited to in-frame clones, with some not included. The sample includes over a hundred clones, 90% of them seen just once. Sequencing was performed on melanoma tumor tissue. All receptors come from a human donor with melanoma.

The CDR3 region has the DNA TGCGCCAGCAGCTTGCGGGACAGGTCCTACGAGCAGTACTTC. Translation gives CASSLRDRSYEQYF. The V gene is TRBV5-1, the J gene TRBJ2-7; 8 nucleotides align to TRBD1. CDR1 and CDR2 (germline): SGHRS, YFSETQ. This CDR3 has 14 amino acids. After removal of 1 base from V and 1 base from J, the junction contained 1 base not matched to a gene.

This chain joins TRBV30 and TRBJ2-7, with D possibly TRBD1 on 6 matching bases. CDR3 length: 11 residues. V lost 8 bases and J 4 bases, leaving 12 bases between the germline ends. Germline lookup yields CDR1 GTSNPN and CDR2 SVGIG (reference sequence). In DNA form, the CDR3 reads TGTGCCCAGGGGTGGTTGTACGAGCAGTACTTC. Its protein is CAQGWLYEQYF.

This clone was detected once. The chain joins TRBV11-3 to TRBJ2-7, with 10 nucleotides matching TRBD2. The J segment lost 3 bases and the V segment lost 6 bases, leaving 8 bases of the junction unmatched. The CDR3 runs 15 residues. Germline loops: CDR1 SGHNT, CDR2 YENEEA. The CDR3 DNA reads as TGTGCCAGCAGAATTCGGACTAGCGGAGACTACGAGCAGTACTTC. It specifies CASRIRTSGDYEQYF.

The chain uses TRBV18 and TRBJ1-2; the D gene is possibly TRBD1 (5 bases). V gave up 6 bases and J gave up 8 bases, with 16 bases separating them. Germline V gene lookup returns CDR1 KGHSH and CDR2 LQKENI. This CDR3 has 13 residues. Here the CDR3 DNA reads TGTGCCAGCTCCCAGACAGAAAGAGGGGGCTACACCTTC. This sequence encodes CASSQTERGGYTF.

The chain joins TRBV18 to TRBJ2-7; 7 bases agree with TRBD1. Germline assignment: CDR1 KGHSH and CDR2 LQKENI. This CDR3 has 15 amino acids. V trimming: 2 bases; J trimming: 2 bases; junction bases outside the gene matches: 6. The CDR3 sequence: CASSPTRTGTYEQYF. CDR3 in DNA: TGTGCCAGCTCACCAACACGGACAGGAACCTACGAGCAGTACTTC.

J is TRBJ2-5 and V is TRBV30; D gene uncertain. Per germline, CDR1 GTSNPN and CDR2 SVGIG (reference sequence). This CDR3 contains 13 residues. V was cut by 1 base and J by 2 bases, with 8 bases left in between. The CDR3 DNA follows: TGTGCCTGGAGTGGGTCAGTTCAAGAGACCCAGTACTTC. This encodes CAWSGSVQETQYF.

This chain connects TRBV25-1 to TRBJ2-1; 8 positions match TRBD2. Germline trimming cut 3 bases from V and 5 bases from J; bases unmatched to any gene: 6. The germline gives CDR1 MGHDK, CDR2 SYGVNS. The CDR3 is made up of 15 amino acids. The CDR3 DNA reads TGTGCCAGCAGTGACCTAGCGGGCTCTGACAATGAGCAGTTCTTC. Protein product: CASSDLAGSDNEQFF.

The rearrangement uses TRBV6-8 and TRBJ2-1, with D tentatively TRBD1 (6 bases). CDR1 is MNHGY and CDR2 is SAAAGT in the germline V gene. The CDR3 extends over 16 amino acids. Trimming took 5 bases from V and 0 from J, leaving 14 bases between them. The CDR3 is CASSPGTPSSYNEQFF. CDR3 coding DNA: TGTGCCAGCAGTCCCGGGACACCGAGCTCCTACAATGAGCAGTTCTTC.

CDR3: CASSTGLAATDTQYF. The CDR3 DNA is TGTGCCAGTAGTACCGGACTAGCGGCCACAGATACGCAGTATTTT. The chain links TRBV19 to TRBJ2-3; TRBD2 agrees at 10 bases. V shed 4 bases, J shed 2 bases, and the junction held 3 bases outside the gene matches. CDR1 and CDR2 (germline): LNHDA, SQIVND (reference sequence). The CDR3 loop spans 15 amino acids. The full variable domain, rest sourced from reference TRBV19 and TRBJ2-3, is DGGITQSPKYLFRKEGQNVTLSCEQNLNHDAMYWYRQDPGQGLRLIYYSQIVNDFQKGDIAEGYSVSREKKESFPLTVTSAQKNPTAFYLCASSTGLAATDTQYFGPGTRLTVL.

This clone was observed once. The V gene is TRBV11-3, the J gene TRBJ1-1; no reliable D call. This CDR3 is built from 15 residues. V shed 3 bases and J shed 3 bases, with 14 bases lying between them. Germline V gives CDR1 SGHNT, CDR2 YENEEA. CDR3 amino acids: CASSFMSLRDTEAFF. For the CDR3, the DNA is TGTGCCAGCAGCTTCATGTCCCTGAGGGACACTGAAGCTTTCTTT.

The DNA for the CDR3 is TGTGCCAGCAGCTTTACACGCGGGGGGGAGACCCAGTACTTC. Residues: CASSFTRGGETQYF. The rearrangement joins TRBV11-3 to TRBJ2-5; 8 bases are shared with TRBD2. CDR1 and CDR2 from the germline V gene are SGHNT and YENEEA. There are 14 residues in the CDR3. Trimming took 3 bases from V and 5 from J; bases not matched to a gene: 5.

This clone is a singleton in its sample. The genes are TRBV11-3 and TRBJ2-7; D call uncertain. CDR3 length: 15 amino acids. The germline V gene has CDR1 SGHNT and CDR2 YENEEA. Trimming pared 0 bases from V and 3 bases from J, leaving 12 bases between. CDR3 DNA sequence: TGTGCCAGCAGCTTAGATGGGCCGGGCGTCTACGAGCAGTACTTC. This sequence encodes CASSLDGPGVYEQYF.

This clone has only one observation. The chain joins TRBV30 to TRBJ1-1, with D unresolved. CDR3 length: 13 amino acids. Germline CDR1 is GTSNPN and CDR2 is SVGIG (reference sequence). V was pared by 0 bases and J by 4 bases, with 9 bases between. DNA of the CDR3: TGTGCCTGGAGTGTACAGAGGGTCACTGAAGCTTTCTTT. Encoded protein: CAWSVQRVTEAFF.

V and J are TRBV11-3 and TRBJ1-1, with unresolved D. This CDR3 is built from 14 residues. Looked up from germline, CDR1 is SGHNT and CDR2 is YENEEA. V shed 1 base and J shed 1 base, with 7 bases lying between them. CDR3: CASSLGTGNTEAFF. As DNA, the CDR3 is TGTGCCAGCAGCTTAGGGACGGGGAACACTGAAGCTTTCTTT.

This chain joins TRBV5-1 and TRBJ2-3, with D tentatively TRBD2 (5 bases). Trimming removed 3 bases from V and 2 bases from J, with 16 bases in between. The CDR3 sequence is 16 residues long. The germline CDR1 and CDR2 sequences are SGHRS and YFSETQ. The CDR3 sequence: CASSWTPYGDTDTQYF. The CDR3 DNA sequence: TGCGCCAGCAGCTGGACCCCCTACGGGGACACAGATACGCAGTATTTT.

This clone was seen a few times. CDR3 loop: CASSLEFSSETRHGQFF. Written as DNA, the CDR3 is TGTGCCAGCAGCTTAGAGTTCTCATCCGAGACTCGCCACGGGCAGTTCTTC. The gene calls are TRBV11-3 and TRBJ2-1, with unresolved D. CDR1 and CDR2 from the germline V gene are SGHNT and YENEEA. This CDR3 spans 17 amino acids. Trimming removed 0 bases at V and 12 bases at J, with 24 bases between.

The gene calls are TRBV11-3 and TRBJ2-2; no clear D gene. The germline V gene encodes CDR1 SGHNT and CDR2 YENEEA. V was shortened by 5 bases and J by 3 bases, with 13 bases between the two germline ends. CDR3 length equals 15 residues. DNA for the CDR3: TGTGCCAGCAGCCAAAATTGGGGTTACACCGGGGAGCTGTTTTTT. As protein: CASSQNWGYTGELFF.

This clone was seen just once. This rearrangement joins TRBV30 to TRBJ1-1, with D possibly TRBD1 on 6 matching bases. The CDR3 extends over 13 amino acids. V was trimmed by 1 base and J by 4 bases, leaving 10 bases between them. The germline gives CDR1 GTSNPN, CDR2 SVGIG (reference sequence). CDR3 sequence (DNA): TGTGCCTGGAGTGGGGGGACACTCACTGAAGCTTTCTTT. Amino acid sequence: CAWSGGTLTEAFF. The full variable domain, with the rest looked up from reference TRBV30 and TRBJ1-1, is SQTIHQWPATLVQPVGSPLSLECTVEGTSNPNLYWYRQAAGRGLQLLFYSVGIGQISSEVPQNLSASRPQDRQFILSSKKLLLSDSGFYLCAWSGGTLTEAFFGQGTRLTVV.

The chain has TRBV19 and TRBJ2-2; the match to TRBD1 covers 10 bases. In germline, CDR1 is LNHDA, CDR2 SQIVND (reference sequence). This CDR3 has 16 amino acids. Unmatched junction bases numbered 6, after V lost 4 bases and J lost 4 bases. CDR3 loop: CASSTRDRGFTGELFF. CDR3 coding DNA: TGTGCCAGTAGTACCAGGGACAGGGGATTCACCGGGGAGCTGTTTTTT.

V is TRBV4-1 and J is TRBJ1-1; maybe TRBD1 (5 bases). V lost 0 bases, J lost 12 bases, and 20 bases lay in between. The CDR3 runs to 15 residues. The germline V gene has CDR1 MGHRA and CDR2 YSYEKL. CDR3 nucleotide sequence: TGCGCCAGCAGCCAAGAGGCGGAACACCGGGACCTGCCTTTCTTT. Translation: CASSQEAEHRDLPFF.

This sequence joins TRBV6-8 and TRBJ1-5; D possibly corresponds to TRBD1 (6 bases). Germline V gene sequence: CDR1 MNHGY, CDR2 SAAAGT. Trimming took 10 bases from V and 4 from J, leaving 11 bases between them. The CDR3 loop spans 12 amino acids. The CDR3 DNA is TGTGCCATCAGCGACAGGAATCAGCCCCAGCATTTT. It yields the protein CAISDRNQPQHF.

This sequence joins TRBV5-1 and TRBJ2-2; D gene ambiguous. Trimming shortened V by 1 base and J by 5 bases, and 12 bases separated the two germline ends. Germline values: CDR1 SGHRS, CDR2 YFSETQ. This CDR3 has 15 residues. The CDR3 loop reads CASSLTLRTTGELFF. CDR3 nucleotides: TGCGCCAGCAGCTTGACGTTGAGAACTACCGGGGAGCTGTTTTTT.

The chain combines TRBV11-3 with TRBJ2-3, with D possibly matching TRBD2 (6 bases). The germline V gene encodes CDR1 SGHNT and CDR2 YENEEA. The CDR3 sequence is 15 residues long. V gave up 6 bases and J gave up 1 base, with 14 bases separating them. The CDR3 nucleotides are TGTGCCAGCAGTAAAGCGGGTGTTGGCACAGATACGCAGTATTTT. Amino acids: CASSKAGVGTDTQYF.

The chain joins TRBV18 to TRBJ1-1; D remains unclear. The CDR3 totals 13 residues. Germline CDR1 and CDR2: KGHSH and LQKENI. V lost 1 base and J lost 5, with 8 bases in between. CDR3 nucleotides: TGTGCCAGCTCACCACTGCCGTGGACTGAAGCTTTCTTT. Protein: CASSPLPWTEAFF.

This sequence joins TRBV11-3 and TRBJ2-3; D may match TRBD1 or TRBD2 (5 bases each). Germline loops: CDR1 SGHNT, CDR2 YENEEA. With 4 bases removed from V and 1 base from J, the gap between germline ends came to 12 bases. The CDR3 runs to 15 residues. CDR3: CASSSPGRGTDTQYF. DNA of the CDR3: TGTGCCAGCAGCTCACCGGGACGAGGCACAGATACGCAGTATTTT. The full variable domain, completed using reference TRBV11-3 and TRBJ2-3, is EAGVVQSPRYKIIEKKQPVAFWCNPISGHNTLYWYLQNLGQGPELLIRYENEEAVDDSQLPKDRFSAERLKGVDSTLKIQPAELGDSAVYLCASSSPGRGTDTQYFGPGTRLTVL.